Below are 10 T cell receptor beta chains sequenced from a single sample in a study of blood T cells in healthy people across ages. Alongside a J-beta primer mix, a sample-barcoded 5' primer served in a second PCR lasting about 7 to 12 cycles. TCRdb itself ran the 5' RACE reads through MiXCR, one entry per CDR3 protein. The data contain about 1.8 million distinct CDR3 sequences, around 48% of them singletons. Sequenced material: blood. The receptors stem from a middle-aged woman in good health.

This clonotype appeared a few times. The chain is built from TRBV6-2 or TRBV6-3 and TRBJ2-5; TRBD2 is a possible D gene (6 bases). This CDR3 comprises 16 residues. The germline V and J ends were trimmed by 5 bases and 2 bases, with 18 bases remaining between them. The germline V gene encodes CDR1 MNHEY and CDR2 SVGEGT. CDR3 residues: CASSQYVGTPQETQYF. The CDR3 nucleotides read TGTGCCAGCAGTCAGTATGTCGGGACTCCTCAAGAGACCCAGTACTTC.

This clonotype turned up a few times. This chain connects TRBV29-1 to TRBJ2-3; D unclear. This CDR3 is 11 amino acids long. Germline V gene data show CDR1 as SQVTM and CDR2 as ANQGSEA. Between the trimmed V and J ends, which lost 4 bases and 1 base, there was a span of 3 bases. The CDR3 is CSVARTDTQYF. The CDR3 DNA is TGCAGCGTTGCTCGCACAGATACGCAGTATTTT.

V usage is TRBV2 and J usage is TRBJ1-2; a possible D gene is TRBD1 (6 bases). Trimming cost V 3 bases and J 4 bases, with 15 bases left between them. The CDR3 spans 15 residues. Germline V CDR1 and CDR2: SNHLY, FYNNEI. CDR3 coding DNA: TGTGCCAGCAGTGAGATTGCGGGGGCTGGCTATGGCTACACCTTC. As protein: CASSEIAGAGYGYTF.

This clonotype has only a few counts. The rearrangement links TRBV20-1 to TRBJ2-7; perhaps D is TRBD1 or TRBD2 (6 bases each). The closer fit of TRBJ2-5 to the DNA end suggests the J call may be wrong. Germline V CDR1 and CDR2: DFQATT, SNEGSKA (reference sequence). The CDR3 has 15 amino acids. CDR3 region: CSASSPARRGETQYF. CDR3 nucleotides: TGCAGTGCTAGTTCACCCGCGAGGAGGGGGGAGACCCAGTACTTC.

This clonotype was counted between two and nine times. This sequence joins TRBV3-1 and TRBJ2-7, with D tentatively TRBD2 (5 bases). The V gene lost 2 bases and the J gene lost 2 bases, with 10 bases spanning the gap. This CDR3 has 14 amino acids. Germline loops: CDR1 LGHDT, CDR2 YNNKEL (reference sequence). The CDR3 DNA follows: TGTGCCAGCAGCCAACCTTGGACTCCCTACGAGCAGTACTTC. Its protein is CASSQPWTPYEQYF.

The chain carries TRBV4-3 and TRBJ1-6; D possibly corresponds to TRBD1 (6 bases). The CDR3 contains 15 residues. CDR1 is LGHNA and CDR2 is YSLEER in the germline V gene. With 1 base removed from V and 9 bases from J, the gap between germline ends came to 13 bases. The DNA for the CDR3 is TGCGCCAGCAGCCAAGGGACCCAGGGGCCTTCACCCCTCCACTTT. Translated: CASSQGTQGPSPLHF.

The chain employs TRBV12-3 or TRBV12-4 and TRBJ1-5, with D perhaps TRBD1 (5 bases). This CDR3 spans 14 amino acids. V was trimmed by 7 bases and J by 0 bases, leaving 10 bases between them. The CDR3 DNA reads TGTGCCAGCAAGTGGGGGACTAGCAATCAGCCCCAGCATTTT. Amino acids: CASKWGTSNQPQHF.

The chain has TRBV5-1 and TRBJ2-1; D possibly corresponds to TRBD2 (7 bases). The CDR3 totals 15 residues. V shed 5 bases and J shed 2 bases, with 14 bases lying between them. CDR1 SGHRS and CDR2 YFSETQ come from the germline V gene. The DNA for the CDR3 is TGCGCCAGCAGATGGAGGGGGGGGGCCTACAATGAGCAGTTCTTC. Translated, it gives CASRWRGGAYNEQFF.

This clonotype was seen only a few times. The rearrangement uses TRBV7-2 and TRBJ2-3; a possible D gene is TRBD1 (7 bases). V shed 4 bases and J shed 3 bases, with 17 bases lying between them. The CDR3 loop spans 16 amino acids. Germline V lookup: CDR1 SGHTA, CDR2 FQGNSA. The CDR3 protein is CASSSQTGRGTDTQYF. The CDR3 DNA is TGTGCCAGCAGCTCGCAGACAGGGCGGGGAACAGATACGCAGTATTTT.

This clonotype was observed a handful of times. The chain employs TRBV4-2 and TRBJ2-3; 10 positions match TRBD2. CDR1 and CDR2 (germline): LGHNA, YNFKEQ. The V and J ends lost 0 bases and 4 bases, in that order; junction bases with no gene match: 7. The CDR3 sequence is 17 residues long. In nucleotides, the CDR3 is TGTGCCAGCAGCCAAGAATCGTCTAGCGGGGGTCCAGATACGCAGTATTTT. It translates to CASSQESSSGGPDTQYF.